A selection of T cell receptor beta chains follows, all from one sample in a study of cytomegalovirus exposure and HLA in healthy donors. Profiled with immunoSEQ multiplex PCR; TCRdb holds only in-frame clones, not every one. The table shows some 150,000 clones, with 79% occurring only once. Sequencing was performed on PBMCs. These TCRs come from a middle-aged man in good health and CMV-seropositive. Each CDR3 is given with its conserved first and last residue. D genes are given only for firm matches. The listing skips clone size in some rows; elsewhere it reads once, few, many or a size class.

v_gene: TRBV5-4; d_gene: -; j_gene: TRBJ2-3; abundance: -; CDR3nt: TGTGCCAGCAGCTACAACAGGGAAACAGATACGCAGTATTTT; CDR3aa: CASSYNRETDTQYF
v_gene: TRBV10-1; d_gene: TRBD1; j_gene: TRBJ2-7; abundance: -; CDR3nt: TGCGCCAGCGGGACAGGAGTTTCCTACGAGCAGTACTTC; CDR3aa: CASGTGVSYEQYF
v_gene: TRBV9; d_gene: TRBD1; j_gene: TRBJ2-7; abundance: -; CDR3nt: TGTGCCAGCAGCGTAGAGACAGGGTACTCCTACGAGCAGTACTTC; CDR3aa: CASSVETGYSYEQYF
v_gene: TRBV6-4; d_gene: -; j_gene: TRBJ2-5; abundance: -; CDR3nt: TGTGCCAGCTCCTCGGAGGCGCAAGAGACCCAGTACTTC; CDR3aa: CASSSEAQETQYF
v_gene: TRBV18; d_gene: -; j_gene: TRBJ1-1; abundance: -; CDR3nt: TGTGCCAGCTCGGCGGGGGAACAGAACACTGAAGCTTTCTTT; CDR3aa: CASSAGEQNTEAFF
v_gene: TRBV28; d_gene: -; j_gene: TRBJ2-4; abundance: -; CDR3nt: TGTGCCAGCAGTTTTAAGAGGGTTGGTCTTATTCAGTACTTC; CDR3aa: CASSFKRVGLIQYF
v_gene: TRBV30; d_gene: TRBD2; j_gene: TRBJ2-2; abundance: -; CDR3nt: TGTGCCTGGAGGGCTAGCGGGAGATTAAACACCGGGGAGCTGTTTTTT; CDR3aa: CAWRASGRLNTGELFF
v_gene: TRBV20-1; d_gene: -; j_gene: TRBJ2-1; abundance: -; CDR3nt: TGCAGTGCTAGTTATTCGCGTGAGCAGTTCTTC; CDR3aa: CSASYSREQFF
v_gene: TRBV4-1; d_gene: -; j_gene: TRBJ2-3; abundance: -; CDR3nt: TGCGCCAGCACCGGGTCCACAGATACGCAGTATTTT; CDR3aa: CASTGSTDTQYF
v_gene: TRBV7-6; d_gene: TRBD2; j_gene: TRBJ2-7; abundance: -; CDR3nt: TGTGCCAGCAGCCTCGGACTAGCGGGAGCACCCTACGAGCAGTACTTC; CDR3aa: CASSLGLAGAPYEQYF
v_gene: TRBV10-3; d_gene: TRBD2; j_gene: TRBJ2-3; abundance: -; CDR3nt: TGTGCCACCCGGACTAGCGGGAGCGCAGATACGCAGTATTTT; CDR3aa: CATRTSGSADTQYF
v_gene: TRBV27; d_gene: -; j_gene: TRBJ2-1; abundance: -; CDR3nt: TGTGCCAGCAGTTTCTCTGGGCCCGATGAGCAGTTCTTC; CDR3aa: CASSFSGPDEQFF
v_gene: TRBV5-1; d_gene: TRBD1; j_gene: TRBJ2-2; abundance: -; CDR3nt: TGCGCCAGCAGTCGGGACAGGAACACCGGGGAGCTGTTTTTT; CDR3aa: CASSRDRNTGELFF
v_gene: TRBV2; d_gene: -; j_gene: TRBJ2-5; abundance: once; CDR3nt: TGTGCCAGCAGGGACAGATACGCCTCAGAGACCCAGTACTTC; CDR3aa: CASRDRYASETQYF
v_gene: TRBV28; d_gene: -; j_gene: TRBJ1-2; abundance: -; CDR3nt: TGTGCCAGCAGTTATAACCCAGGGCCCGGCTACACCTTC; CDR3aa: CASSYNPGPGYTF
v_gene: TRBV7-9; d_gene: -; j_gene: TRBJ1-2; abundance: -; CDR3nt: TGTTCCAGCAGCTCCTCGGGGGGAGGGGGCTATGGCTACACCTTC; CDR3aa: CSSSSSGGGGYGYTF
v_gene: TRBV7-2; d_gene: -; j_gene: TRBJ1-2; abundance: -; CDR3nt: TGTGCCAGCAGCTTAGATCAGGGGTACGGCTATGGCTACACCTTC; CDR3aa: CASSLDQGYGYGYTF
v_gene: TRBV11-2; d_gene: TRBD1; j_gene: TRBJ2-1; abundance: -; CDR3nt: TGTGCCAGCAGCTTAGGCCGGACAGGGAAAAGGACGAATGAGCAGTTCTTC; CDR3aa: CASSLGRTGKRTNEQFF
v_gene: TRBV29-1; d_gene: TRBD2; j_gene: TRBJ2-2; abundance: -; CDR3nt: TGCAGCGTTGAAGTTAGCGGGGGATCCGGGGAGCTGTTTTTT; CDR3aa: CSVEVSGGSGELFF
v_gene: TRBV18; d_gene: -; j_gene: TRBJ2-7; abundance: -; CDR3nt: TGTGCCAGCTCACCACCGTCCCAGGCCGCCTACGAGCAGTACTTC; CDR3aa: CASSPPSQAAYEQYF
v_gene: TRBV6-1; d_gene: -; j_gene: TRBJ2-7; abundance: -; CDR3nt: TGTGCCAGCAGCCGACAGGTTTCATCCTACGAGCAGTACTTC; CDR3aa: CASSRQVSSYEQYF
v_gene: TRBV29-1; d_gene: TRBD1; j_gene: TRBJ2-7; abundance: -; CDR3nt: TGCAGCGTTGAAGAACAAGAGACAGGGGGGCCCTACGAGCAGTACTTC; CDR3aa: CSVEEQETGGPYEQYF
v_gene: TRBV6-6; d_gene: TRBD1; j_gene: TRBJ1-4; abundance: -; CDR3nt: TGTGCCAGCGGGGACAGGGGTAATGAAAAACTGTTTTTT; CDR3aa: CASGDRGNEKLFF
v_gene: TRBV15; d_gene: TRBD2; j_gene: TRBJ2-1; abundance: -; CDR3nt: TGTGCCACCAGCAGAGGACTAGCGGGAGTTTTAGGTGAGCAGTTCTTC; CDR3aa: CATSRGLAGVLGEQFF
v_gene: TRBV21-1; d_gene: -; j_gene: TRBJ2-7; abundance: few; CDR3nt: TGTGCCAGCAGCAATACAGTGTCCTACGAGCAGTACTTC; CDR3aa: CASSNTVSYEQYF
v_gene: TRBV10-2; d_gene: -; j_gene: TRBJ1-1; abundance: -; CDR3nt: TGCGCCAGCACCAAAAGACAGGAAAGGATGAACACTGAAGCTTTCTTT; CDR3aa: CASTKRQERMNTEAFF
v_gene: TRBV4-2; d_gene: TRBD2; j_gene: TRBJ2-5; abundance: -; CDR3nt: TGTGCCAGCAGCCAAGCCCTAGCGGGACAACAAGAGACCCAGTACTTC; CDR3aa: CASSQALAGQQETQYF
v_gene: TRBV18; d_gene: -; j_gene: TRBJ1-4; abundance: -; CDR3nt: TGTGCCAGCTCACCCTCCCGAGGTGAAAAACTGTTTTTT; CDR3aa: CASSPSRGEKLFF
v_gene: TRBV7-9; d_gene: -; j_gene: TRBJ2-1; abundance: -; CDR3nt: TGTGCCAGCAGGCAAGTCGGGGAGGAGCAGTTCTTC; CDR3aa: CASRQVGEEQFF
v_gene: TRBV5-6; d_gene: TRBD1; j_gene: TRBJ2-3; abundance: -; CDR3nt: TGTGCCAGCAGCTTGGGGGACAGGGGCACAGATACGCAGTATTTT; CDR3aa: CASSLGDRGTDTQYF
v_gene: TRBV9; d_gene: -; j_gene: TRBJ2-7; abundance: -; CDR3nt: TGTGCCAGCAGCCGTGGCGGGGACCACGAGCAGTACTTC; CDR3aa: CASSRGGDHEQYF
v_gene: TRBV28; d_gene: TRBD1; j_gene: TRBJ1-6; abundance: -; CDR3nt: TGTGCCAGCAGTTCAGTCCGGGACAGGAATAATTCACCCCTCCACTTT; CDR3aa: CASSSVRDRNNSPLHF
v_gene: TRBV19; d_gene: TRBD1; j_gene: TRBJ1-1; abundance: -; CDR3nt: TGTGCCAGTAGGGGACAGGGAAGTTCATCCGAAGGTTTCTTT; CDR3aa: CASRGQGSSSEGFF
v_gene: TRBV5-1; d_gene: TRBD2; j_gene: TRBJ2-3; abundance: -; CDR3nt: TGCGCCAGCAGCTCATTAGCGGGAGGGCCAACAGATACGCAGTATTTT; CDR3aa: CASSSLAGGPTDTQYF
v_gene: TRBV4-1; d_gene: TRBD2; j_gene: TRBJ2-1; abundance: -; CDR3nt: TGCGCCAGCAGCCAATTAGTGACTAGCGGCTTGTGGTTCTTC; CDR3aa: CASSQLVTSGLWFF
v_gene: TRBV5-1; d_gene: TRBD1; j_gene: TRBJ1-4; abundance: -; CDR3nt: TGCGCCAGCAGCTTAGGACAGGGAGTCCTTCATGAAAAACTGTTTTTT; CDR3aa: CASSLGQGVLHEKLFF
v_gene: TRBV6-5; d_gene: -; j_gene: TRBJ1-4; abundance: -; CDR3nt: TGTGCCAGCAGTTACTCGTCAGGGAAGACTGAAAAACTGTTTTTT; CDR3aa: CASSYSSGKTEKLFF
v_gene: TRBV27; d_gene: TRBD1; j_gene: TRBJ1-5; abundance: -; CDR3nt: TGTGCCAGCATACTGACAGGGGCAAATCAGCCCCAGCATTTT; CDR3aa: CASILTGANQPQHF
v_gene: TRBV7-9; d_gene: TRBD1; j_gene: TRBJ2-3; abundance: -; CDR3nt: TGTGCCAGCAGCCCAGGGACAGGGGGCACAGATACGCAGTATTTT; CDR3aa: CASSPGTGGTDTQYF
v_gene: TRBV5-1; d_gene: -; j_gene: TRBJ1-3; abundance: -; CDR3nt: TGCGCCAGCAGCTGGGAGGGCTCGGGCACCATATATTTT; CDR3aa: CASSWEGSGTIYF
v_gene: TRBV18; d_gene: TRBD2; j_gene: TRBJ2-6; abundance: -; CDR3nt: TGTGCCAGCTCACCATTAGGACTAGCGGGATCCTCTGGGGCCAACGTCCTGACTTTC; CDR3aa: CASSPLGLAGSSGANVLTF